One and the same sample provided the 26 T cell receptor beta chains below, sequenced in a study of blood T cell repertoires in COVID-19. This table comes from immunoSEQ multiplex PCR, and its TCRdb copy is limited to in-frame clones, with some not included. The table has around 200,000 clones, approximately 81% seen once; the top ten hold around 4.9%. The sample comprised peripheral blood. The receptors were sampled from a woman aged 80 or over with acute or convalescent COVID-19.

The chain combines TRBV6-2 or TRBV6-3 with TRBJ1-4, with D maybe TRBD1 (5 bases). V lost 6 bases and J lost 3, with 11 bases in between. The CDR3 covers 14 residues. Germline V lookup: CDR1 MNHEY, CDR2 SVGEGT. The CDR3 bases are TGTGCCAGCAGCGACAGCTCGCCTAATGAAAAACTGTTTTTT. Its protein product is CASSDSSPNEKLFF.

The rearrangement uses TRBV15 and TRBJ2-1; TRBD2 might be the D (6 bases). The CDR3 is made up of 13 amino acids. Germline assignment: CDR1 LNHNV and CDR2 YYDKDF (reference sequence). The V gene lost 0 bases and the J gene lost 10 bases, with 10 bases spanning the gap. DNA of the CDR3: TGTGCCACCAGCAGAGATCCCGGAGGGGAGCAGTTCTTC. Protein product: CATSRDPGGEQFF.

V and J are TRBV5-6 and TRBJ1-4; 8 nucleotides match TRBD1. J was trimmed by 2 bases and V by 1 base; bases with no gene match: 7. CDR3 length: 17 amino acids. CDR1 SGHDT and CDR2 YYEEEE come from the germline V gene. The CDR3 bases are TGTGCCAGCAGCTTGTTGCAGGGGGCTTCGACTAATGAAAAACTGTTTTTT. Encoded protein: CASSLLQGASTNEKLFF.

V usage is TRBV7-3 and J usage is TRBJ2-3, with D hard to call. The length of the CDR3 is 14 residues. The V and J ends lost 2 bases and 2 bases respectively, with 8 bases between them. Germline loops: CDR1 SGHTA, CDR2 FQGTGA. The CDR3 bases are TGTGCCAGCAGCTTAGTTGCGGTCACAGATACGCAGTATTTT. Translated: CASSLVAVTDTQYF.

The V call is TRBV6-2 or TRBV6-3, the J call TRBJ2-3, with D uncertain. Germline V gene sequence: CDR1 MNHEY, CDR2 SVGEGT. CDR3 size: 13 residues. V was clipped by 0 bases and J by 6 bases, with 7 bases between them. CDR3 in DNA: TGTGCCAGCAGTTACTCTACCGGGGATACGCAGTATTTT. Protein product: CASSYSTGDTQYF.

The chain couples TRBV2 to TRBJ2-7; 14 bases fit TRBD2. The CDR3 is 16 amino acids. The V segment lost 6 bases and the J segment 1 base; nucleotides outside the gene matches: 5. Germline loops: CDR1 SNHLY, CDR2 FYNNEI. The CDR3: CASRDRTSGRSYEQYF. For the CDR3, the DNA is TGTGCCAGCAGGGATCGGACTAGCGGGAGGTCCTACGAGCAGTACTTC.

The V gene is TRBV18, the J gene TRBJ2-7; 10 positions match TRBD1. The length of the CDR3 is 14 residues. V dropped 6 bases and J dropped 2; count of bases not matched to a gene: 4. Germline values: CDR1 KGHSH, CDR2 LQKENI. The CDR3 nucleotides are TGTGCCAGCTCCCGCGGGACAGGGGCCTACGAGCAGTACTTC. This translates into CASSRGTGAYEQYF.

The CDR3 region is CASRSNGGSYEQYF. The CDR3 DNA reads TGTGCCAGCAGATCGAACGGGGGCTCCTACGAGCAGTACTTC. This chain joins TRBV3-1 (or the pseudogene TRBV3-2) and TRBJ2-7; weak D call: TRBD2 (6 bases). This CDR3 comprises 14 residues. Germline V CDR1 and CDR2: LGHDT, YNNKEL (reference sequence). Trimming took off 6 bases at V and 0 bases at J, with 12 bases between the two ends.

The chain has TRBV4-1 and TRBJ2-7; D is uncertain. The CDR3 is 13 amino acids. Trimming took off 4 bases at V and 4 bases at J, with 11 bases between the two ends. Germline V lookup: CDR1 MGHRA, CDR2 YSYEKL. CDR3 residues: CASSRQDSYEQYF. The CDR3 DNA reads TGCGCCAGCAGCCGCCAGGATTCATACGAGCAGTACTTC.

This clone has more than one count but fewer than ten. Relative to the germline gene, one junction end is altered; a read error may explain this. The rearrangement links TRBV6-6 to TRBJ2-4; D is perhaps TRBD1 (9 bases). The length of the CDR3 is 14 residues. CDR1 is MNHNY and CDR2 is SVGAGI in the germline V gene (reference sequence). The CDR3 spells CASSSRGGTGFSDF. DNA for the CDR3: TGTGCCAGCAGTTCCCGGGGGGGGACAGGGTTTTCGGACTTC.

CDR3 DNA: TGTGCCAGCAGCTTAGCGGGGGACAGGGGGCTTGAAAAACTGTTTTTT. Its translation: CASSLAGDRGLEKLFF. This sequence joins TRBV7-9 and TRBJ1-4, with 12 bases that match TRBD1. Germline loops: CDR1 SEHNR, CDR2 FQNEAQ (reference sequence). Trimming at V came to 0 bases and at J to 7 bases, leaving 3 bases not matched to a gene. The CDR3 is 16 amino acids.

This clone was found once. The chain joins TRBV21-1 to TRBJ2-2; no check of the table's D call, TRBD1, against the DNA was made. TRBV21-1 is a pseudogene segment. CDR3 length: 14 amino acids. CDR3 sequence: CASSVHRETGELFF. CDR3 sequence (DNA): TGTGCCAGCAGCGTCCACAGGGAAACCGGGGAGCTGTTTTTT.

This rearrangement joins TRBV7-2 to TRBJ1-1, with D tentatively TRBD1 (5 bases). Germline CDR1 SGHTA, CDR2 FQGNSA. The CDR3 has 14 residues. With 1 base removed from V and 4 bases from J, the gap between germline ends came to 10 bases. The CDR3, as DNA: TGTGCCAGCAGCTTAGGGCAGGGTGTCACTGAAGCTTTCTTT. It is translated as CASSLGQGVTEAFF.

V and J are TRBV5-4 and TRBJ2-5; possible D gene TRBD2, 6 bases. V was shortened by 2 bases and J by 2 bases, with 10 bases between the two germline ends. CDR1 SGHNT and CDR2 YYREEE come from the germline V gene (reference sequence). The CDR3 loop spans 14 amino acids. The DNA of the CDR3 is TGTGCCAGCAGCTTCCCGGGAGTGCAAGAGACCCAGTACTTC. It translates to CASSFPGVQETQYF.

This chain uses TRBV9 with TRBJ2-3; maybe TRBD1 (6 bases). V lost 0 bases and J 3 bases, leaving 11 bases between the germline ends. Germline V gene lookup returns CDR1 SGDLS and CDR2 YYNGEE. The length of the CDR3 is 15 residues. CDR3 region: CASSVVHGTTDTQYF. Here the CDR3 DNA reads TGTGCCAGCAGCGTAGTCCACGGGACAACAGATACGCAGTATTTT.

The V and J genes are TRBV3-1 (or the pseudogene TRBV3-2) and TRBJ2-2; no definite D call. Germline V gives CDR1 LGHDT, CDR2 YNNKEL (reference sequence). There are 14 residues in the CDR3. V was pared by 1 base and J by 1 base, with 4 bases between. This CDR3 is CASSQVRNTGELFF. CDR3 coding DNA: TGTGCCAGCAGCCAAGTTAGGAACACCGGGGAGCTGTTTTTT.

The rearrangement links TRBV7-2 to TRBJ1-2; 7 bases are a match to TRBD1. The germline gives CDR1 SGHTA, CDR2 FQGNSA. Trimming cost V 4 bases and J 4 bases; bases outside gene matches: 3. CDR3 length equals 13 residues. The CDR3 loop is CASSSGTVYGYTF. The CDR3 nucleotides are TGTGCCAGCAGCTCAGGGACAGTCTATGGCTACACCTTC.

This chain links TRBV6-5 with TRBJ2-7, with a weak D call TRBD2 (5 bases). The germline gives CDR1 MNHEY, CDR2 SVGAGI. This CDR3 contains 15 residues. V was cut by 6 bases and J by 4 bases, with 19 bases left in between. The CDR3 coding sequence is TGTGCCAGCAGCCCCCCGGGGTTTACGACTTACGAGCAGTACTTC. It codes for CASSPPGFTTYEQYF.

In the case of this clone: A read error may produce the germline difference seen at one junction end. This chain links TRBV3-1 (or the pseudogene TRBV3-2) with TRBJ2-3; 7 bases fit TRBD2. The CDR3 is made up of 15 amino acids. CDR1 and CDR2 (germline): LGHDT, YNNKEL (reference sequence). The CDR3 sequence is CASRQAGRRADTQYF. DNA of the CDR3: TGTGCCAGCAGGCAAGCGGGAAGGAGAGCAGATACGCAGTATTTT.

The J gene is TRBJ2-4, the V gene TRBV2; the match to TRBD2 covers 7 bases. V shed 4 bases, J shed 0 bases, and the junction held 6 bases outside the gene matches. This CDR3 contains 16 residues. Germline lookup yields CDR1 SNHLY and CDR2 FYNNEI. As DNA, the CDR3 is TGTGCCAGCAGTGCAAGTAGCGGGTTAGCCAAAAACATTCAGTACTTC. Encoded protein: CASSASSGLAKNIQYF.

The chain carries TRBV28 and TRBJ1-2, with TRBD1 identical over 10 bases. The V and J ends lost 8 bases and 3 bases, in that order; junction bases with no gene match: 0. The CDR3 runs 12 residues. The germline CDR1 and CDR2 sequences are MDHEN and SYDVKM. The CDR3: CASGQGDYGYTF. The DNA for the CDR3 is TGTGCCAGCGGACAGGGGGACTATGGCTACACCTTC.

CDR3 amino acids: CASIIDSSYNEQFF. The CDR3 coding sequence is TGTGCCAGCATAATTGACAGTTCCTACAATGAGCAGTTCTTC. This chain links TRBV2 with TRBJ2-1, with TRBD1 as a possible D gene (5 bases). Germline V lookup: CDR1 SNHLY, CDR2 FYNNEI. Trimming stripped 7 bases from V and 1 base from J, with 11 bases between. This CDR3 has 14 amino acids. The full variable domain, completed using reference TRBV2 and TRBJ2-1, is EPEVTQTPSHQVTQMGQEVILRCVPISNHLYFYWYRQILGQKVEFLVSFYNNEISEKSEIFDDQFSVERPDGSNFTLKIRSTKLEDSAMYFCASIIDSSYNEQFFGPGTRLTVL.

CDR3 sequence reads: CASSPGTPQETQYF. As DNA, the CDR3 is TGTGCCAGCTCACCAGGGACTCCTCAAGAGACCCAGTACTTC. This sequence joins TRBV18 and TRBJ2-5, with TRBD2 as a possible D gene (6 bases). Trimming left V 2 bases short and J 2 bases short, with 9 bases between. The CDR3 has 14 amino acids. CDR1 is KGHSH, CDR2 LQKENI, per germline.

The chain links TRBV7-2 to TRBJ2-5, with a weak D call TRBD1 (5 bases). This CDR3 region has 15 residues. V was trimmed by 3 bases and J by 7 bases, leaving 18 bases between them. Per germline, CDR1 SGHTA and CDR2 FQGNSA. The CDR3 DNA is TGTGCCAGCAGCTTTTATCAAGGGGCTTTAGGGACCCAGTACTTC. The encoded protein is CASSFYQGALGTQYF.

This chain joins TRBV28 and TRBJ1-1, with TRBD1 as a possible D gene (5 bases). Trimming removed 4 bases from V and 4 bases from J, with 16 bases in between. The CDR3 sequence is 15 residues long. Germline V gene data show CDR1 as MDHEN and CDR2 as SYDVKM. CDR3 residues: CASSSVGTGGTEAFF. CDR3 in DNA: TGTGCCAGCAGTTCAGTCGGGACCGGGGGCACTGAAGCTTTCTTT.

The chain joins TRBV9 to TRBJ1-6; D is undetermined. This CDR3 has 16 residues. Germline-derived CDR1 and CDR2 are SGDLS and YYNGEE. Trimming took 3 bases from V and 11 from J, leaving 21 bases between them. The CDR3 DNA follows: TGTGCCAGCAGCGGGGTATCGGGAGGGCCGGCCGCACCCCTCCACTTT. Amino acids: CASSGVSGGPAAPLHF.